These T cell receptor beta chains were read from a single sample in a study of blood T cell repertoires in COVID-19. Measured with immunoSEQ multiplex PCR; TCRdb has only the in-frame clones, and not every one. Of about 140,000 clones listed, 88% are singletons. The sequenced material came from peripheral blood. The receptors were sampled from a man aged 45 to 65 with active or convalescent COVID-19. CDR3s include the opening cysteine and the closing phenylalanine or tryptophan. The D gene is left open where the match is weak.

D: -
J: TRBJ2-7
length: 13
V: TRBV5-5
DNA: TGTGCCAGCAGCTTGATACGGGCCTACGAGCAGTACTTC
CDR3: CASSLIRAYEQYF

D: TRBD1
J: TRBJ1-2
length: 16
V: TRBV28
DNA: TGTGCCAGCAGTTCCCCCGGGACAGGGGATAATCGTGGCTACACCTTC
CDR3: CASSSPGTGDNRGYTF

D: TRBD1
J: TRBJ2-7
length: 15
V: TRBV5-4
DNA: TGTGCCAGCAGCTCCCCCCGGGACAGCTCCTACGAGCAGTACTTC
CDR3: CASSSPRDSSYEQYF

D: -
J: TRBJ2-7
length: 13
V: TRBV27
DNA: TGTGCCAGCCGCGGTAACGGACTTTGGGAGCAGTACTTC
CDR3: CASRGNGLWEQYF

D: -
J: TRBJ2-7
length: 17
V: TRBV6-7
DNA: TGTGCCAGCAGTTACGGTCTCCCAGGGTGGGTCCCTTACGAGCAGTACTTC
CDR3: CASSYGLPGWVPYEQYF

D: -
J: TRBJ1-5
length: 14
V: TRBV2
DNA: TGTGCCAGCAGTCGCAGATATAGCAATCAGCCCCAGCATTTT
CDR3: CASSRRYSNQPQHF

D: TRBD1
J: TRBJ1-5
length: 15
V: TRBV6-6
DNA: TGTGCCGGTTCAGCGACACAGGGGGCAAGGCAGCCCCAGCATTTT
CDR3: CAGSATQGARQPQHF

D: -
J: TRBJ1-4
length: 12
V: TRBV5-1
DNA: TGCGCCAGCAGACAGGGAAATGAAAAACTGTTTTTT
CDR3: CASRQGNEKLFF

D: TRBD1
J: TRBJ2-2
length: 16
V: TRBV10-2
DNA: TGCGCCAGCAGTTCCGGGACAGGGGGCATGGCCGGGGAGCTGTTTTTT
CDR3: CASSSGTGGMAGELFF

D: TRBD2
J: TRBJ2-7
length: 14
V: TRBV28
DNA: TGTGCCAGCAGTTTAAGCGGGAGGGACTACGAGCAGTACTTC
CDR3: CASSLSGRDYEQYF